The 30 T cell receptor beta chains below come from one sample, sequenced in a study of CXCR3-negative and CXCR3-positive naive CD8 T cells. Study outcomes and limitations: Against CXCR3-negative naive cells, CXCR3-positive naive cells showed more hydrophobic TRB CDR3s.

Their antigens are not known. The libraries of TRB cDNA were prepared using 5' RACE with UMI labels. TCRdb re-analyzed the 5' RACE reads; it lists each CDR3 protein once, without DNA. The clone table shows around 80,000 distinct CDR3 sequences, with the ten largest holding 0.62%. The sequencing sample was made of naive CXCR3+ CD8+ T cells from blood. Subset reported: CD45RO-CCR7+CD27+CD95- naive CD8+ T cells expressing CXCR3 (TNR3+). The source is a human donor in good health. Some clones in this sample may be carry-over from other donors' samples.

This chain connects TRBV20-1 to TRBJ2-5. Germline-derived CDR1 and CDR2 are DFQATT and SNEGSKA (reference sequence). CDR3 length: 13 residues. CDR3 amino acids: CSARALDGETQYF.

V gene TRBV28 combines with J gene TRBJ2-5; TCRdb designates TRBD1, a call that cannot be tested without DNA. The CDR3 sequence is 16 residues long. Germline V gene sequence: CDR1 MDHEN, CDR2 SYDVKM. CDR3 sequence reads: CASSLFQGADQETQYF.

CDR3 residues: CSLAPAAGSYNEQFF. The chain links TRBV29-1 to TRBJ2-1; the TRBD1 assignment by TCRdb is unverifiable without DNA. Per the germline V gene, CDR1 is SQVTM and CDR2 is ANQGSEA. The CDR3 has 15 amino acids.

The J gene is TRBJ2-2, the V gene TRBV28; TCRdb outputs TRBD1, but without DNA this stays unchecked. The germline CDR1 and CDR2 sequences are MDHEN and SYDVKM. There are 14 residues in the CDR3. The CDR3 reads CASRLQGSGGELFF.

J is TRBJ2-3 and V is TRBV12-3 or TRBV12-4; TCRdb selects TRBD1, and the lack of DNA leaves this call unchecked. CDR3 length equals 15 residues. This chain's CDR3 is CASSLGRGWTDTQYF.

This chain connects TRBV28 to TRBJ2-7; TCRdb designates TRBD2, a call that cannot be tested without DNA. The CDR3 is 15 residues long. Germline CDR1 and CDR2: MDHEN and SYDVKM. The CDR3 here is CASSPPSGNSYEQYF.

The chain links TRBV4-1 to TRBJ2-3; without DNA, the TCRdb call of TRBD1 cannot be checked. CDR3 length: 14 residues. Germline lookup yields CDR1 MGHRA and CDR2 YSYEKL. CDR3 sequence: CASSPWTGEDTQYF.

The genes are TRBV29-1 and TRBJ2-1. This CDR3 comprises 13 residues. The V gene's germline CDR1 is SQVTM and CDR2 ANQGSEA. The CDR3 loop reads CSHEGLFSDEQFF.

This CDR3 reads CAISESTGASEQYF. The chain employs TRBV10-3 and TRBJ2-7; the TCRdb call, TRBD1, lacks DNA for checking. The germline V gene encodes CDR1 ENHRY and CDR2 SYGVKD. The CDR3 runs 14 residues.

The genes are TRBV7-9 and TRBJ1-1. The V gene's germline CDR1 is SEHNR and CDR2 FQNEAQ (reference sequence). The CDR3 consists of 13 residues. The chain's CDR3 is CASSLGSYPEAFF.

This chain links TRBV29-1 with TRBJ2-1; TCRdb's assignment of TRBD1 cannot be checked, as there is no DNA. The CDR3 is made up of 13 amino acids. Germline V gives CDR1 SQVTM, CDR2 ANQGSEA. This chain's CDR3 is CSDGPGPRNEQFF.

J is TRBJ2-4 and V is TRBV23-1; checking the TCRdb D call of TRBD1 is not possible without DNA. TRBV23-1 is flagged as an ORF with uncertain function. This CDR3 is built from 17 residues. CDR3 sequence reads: CASSQGRGRAAKNIQYF.

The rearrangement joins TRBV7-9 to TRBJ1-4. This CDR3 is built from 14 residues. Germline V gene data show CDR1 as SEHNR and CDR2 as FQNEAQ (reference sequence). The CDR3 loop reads CASSFRATNEKLFF.

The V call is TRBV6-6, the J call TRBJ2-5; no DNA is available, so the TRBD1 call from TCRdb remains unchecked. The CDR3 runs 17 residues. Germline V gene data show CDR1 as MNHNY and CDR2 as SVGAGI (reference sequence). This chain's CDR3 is CASSYSGGGKYQETQYF.

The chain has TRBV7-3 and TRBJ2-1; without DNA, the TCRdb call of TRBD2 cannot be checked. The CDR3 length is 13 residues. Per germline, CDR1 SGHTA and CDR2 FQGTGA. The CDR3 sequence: CASTSGPLNEQFF.

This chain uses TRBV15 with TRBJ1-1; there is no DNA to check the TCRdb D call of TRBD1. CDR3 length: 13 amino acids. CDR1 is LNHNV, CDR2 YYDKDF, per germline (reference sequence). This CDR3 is CATSPRGSTEAFF.

This chain's CDR3 is CASSPELLPDEQFF. V is TRBV7-2 and J is TRBJ2-1; the TCRdb D gene call, TRBD2, has no DNA to confirm it. The CDR3 length is 14 residues. Per germline, CDR1 SGHTA and CDR2 FQGNSA.

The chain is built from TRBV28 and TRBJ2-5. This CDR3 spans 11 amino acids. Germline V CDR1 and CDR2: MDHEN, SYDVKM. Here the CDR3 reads CASTQEGTQYF.

Here the CDR3 reads CASSQGQGNQPQHF. The chain has TRBV4-1 and TRBJ1-5; without DNA, the TCRdb call of TRBD1 cannot be checked. CDR3 length: 14 amino acids. Germline CDR1 MGHRA, CDR2 YSYEKL.

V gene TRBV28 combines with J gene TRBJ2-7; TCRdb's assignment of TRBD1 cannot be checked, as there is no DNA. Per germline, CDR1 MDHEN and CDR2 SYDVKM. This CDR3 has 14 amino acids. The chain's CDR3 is CASPPGVRSYEQYF.

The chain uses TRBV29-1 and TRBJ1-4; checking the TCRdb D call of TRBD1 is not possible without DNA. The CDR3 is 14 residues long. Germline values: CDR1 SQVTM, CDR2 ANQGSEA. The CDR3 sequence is CSVSILGQGEKLFF.

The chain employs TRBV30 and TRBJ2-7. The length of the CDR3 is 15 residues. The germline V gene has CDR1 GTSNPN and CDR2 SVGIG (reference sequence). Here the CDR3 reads CAWSVIQGGSYEQYF.

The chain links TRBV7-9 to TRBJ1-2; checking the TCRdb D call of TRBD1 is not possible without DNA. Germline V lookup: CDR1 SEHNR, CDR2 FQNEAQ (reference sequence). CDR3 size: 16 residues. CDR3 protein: CASSLLRAEMDYGYTF.

CDR3 protein: CASSFSTGPNEQFF. The rearrangement links TRBV12-3 or TRBV12-4 to TRBJ2-1; without DNA, the TCRdb call of TRBD1 cannot be checked. The CDR3 covers 14 residues.

CDR3 loop: CASSVRGRDSGGVPQHF. The chain joins TRBV5-6 to TRBJ1-5. The CDR3 loop spans 17 amino acids. Germline lookup yields CDR1 SGHDT and CDR2 YYEEEE.

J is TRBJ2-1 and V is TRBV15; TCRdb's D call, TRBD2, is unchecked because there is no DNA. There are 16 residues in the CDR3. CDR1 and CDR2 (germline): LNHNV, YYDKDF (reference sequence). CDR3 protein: CATSSFILAGVNEQFF.

CDR3 sequence reads: CSARDIGRSNTEAFF. The rearrangement links TRBV20-1 to TRBJ1-1; the D call from TCRdb, TRBD1, cannot be confirmed without DNA. CDR3 length: 15 amino acids. Germline CDR1 and CDR2: DFQATT and SNEGSKA (reference sequence).

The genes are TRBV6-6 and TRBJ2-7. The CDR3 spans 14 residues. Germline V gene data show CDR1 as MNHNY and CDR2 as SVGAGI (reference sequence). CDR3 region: CASSYETVRSEQYF.

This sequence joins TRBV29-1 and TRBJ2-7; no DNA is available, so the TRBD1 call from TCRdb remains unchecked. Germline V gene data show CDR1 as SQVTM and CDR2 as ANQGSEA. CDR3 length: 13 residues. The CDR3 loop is CSVIQGAIYAQYF.

Here the CDR3 reads CASSLEGGGTYEQYF. The J gene is TRBJ2-7, the V gene TRBV7-6; no DNA is available, so the TRBD2 call from TCRdb remains unchecked. CDR1 and CDR2 from the germline V gene are SGHVS and FNYEAQ. This CDR3 has 15 residues.